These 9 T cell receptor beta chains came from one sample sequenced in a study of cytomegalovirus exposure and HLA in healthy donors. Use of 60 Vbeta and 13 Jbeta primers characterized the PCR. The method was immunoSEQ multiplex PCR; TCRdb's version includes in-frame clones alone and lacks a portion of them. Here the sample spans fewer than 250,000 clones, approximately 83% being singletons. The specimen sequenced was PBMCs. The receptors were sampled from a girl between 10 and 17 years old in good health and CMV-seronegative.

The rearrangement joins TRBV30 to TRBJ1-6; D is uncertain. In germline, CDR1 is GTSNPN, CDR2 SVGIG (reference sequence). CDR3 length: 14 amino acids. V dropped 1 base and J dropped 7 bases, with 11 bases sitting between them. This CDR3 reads CAWSAPTGNSPLHF. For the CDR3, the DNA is TGTGCCTGGAGTGCTCCGACGGGGAATTCACCCCTCCACTTT.

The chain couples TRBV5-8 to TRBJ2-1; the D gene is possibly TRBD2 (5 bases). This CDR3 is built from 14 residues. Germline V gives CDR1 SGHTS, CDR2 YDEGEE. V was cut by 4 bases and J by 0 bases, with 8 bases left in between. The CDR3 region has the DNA TGTGCCAGCAGCCCCGGGGTCTCCTACAATGAGCAGTTCTTC. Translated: CASSPGVSYNEQFF.

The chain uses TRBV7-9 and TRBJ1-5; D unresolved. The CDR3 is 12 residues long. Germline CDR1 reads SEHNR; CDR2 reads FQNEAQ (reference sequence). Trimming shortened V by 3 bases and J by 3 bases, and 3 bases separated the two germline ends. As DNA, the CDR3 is TGTGCCAGCAGCTTCTACAATCAGCCCCAGCATTTT. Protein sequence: CASSFYNQPQHF.

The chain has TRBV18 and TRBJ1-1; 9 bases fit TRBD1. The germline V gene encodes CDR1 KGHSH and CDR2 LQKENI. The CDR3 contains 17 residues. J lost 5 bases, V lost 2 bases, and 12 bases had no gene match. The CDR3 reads CASSPSPGTGLLTEAFF. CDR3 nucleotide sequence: TGTGCCAGCTCACCAAGTCCGGGGACAGGGTTGTTAACTGAAGCTTTCTTT.

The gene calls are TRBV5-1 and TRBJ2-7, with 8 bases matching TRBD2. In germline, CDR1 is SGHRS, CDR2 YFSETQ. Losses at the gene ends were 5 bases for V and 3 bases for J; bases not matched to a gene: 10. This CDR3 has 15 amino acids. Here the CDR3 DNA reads TGCGCCAGCAGTCGTAGAGCGGGGGAGAACTACGAGCAGTACTTC. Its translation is CASSRRAGENYEQYF. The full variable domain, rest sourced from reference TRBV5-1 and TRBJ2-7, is KAGVTQTPRYLIKTRGQQVTLSCSPISGHRSVSWYQQTPGQGLQFLFEYFSETQRNKGNFPGRFSGRQFSNSRSEMNVSTLELGDSALYLCASSRRAGENYEQYFGPGTRLTVT.

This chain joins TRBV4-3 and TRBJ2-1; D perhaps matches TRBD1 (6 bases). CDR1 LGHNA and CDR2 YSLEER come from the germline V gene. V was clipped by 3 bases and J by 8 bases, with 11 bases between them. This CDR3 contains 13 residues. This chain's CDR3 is CASSQGARDEQFF. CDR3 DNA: TGCGCCAGCAGCCAGGGGGCAAGGGATGAGCAGTTCTTC.

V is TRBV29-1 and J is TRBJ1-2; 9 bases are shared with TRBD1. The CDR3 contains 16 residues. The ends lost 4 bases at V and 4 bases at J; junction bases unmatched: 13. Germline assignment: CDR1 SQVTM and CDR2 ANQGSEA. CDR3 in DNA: TGCAGCGTTGTGTTTCGGCCCGGGACAGGGTCCTATGGCTACACCTTC. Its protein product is CSVVFRPGTGSYGYTF.

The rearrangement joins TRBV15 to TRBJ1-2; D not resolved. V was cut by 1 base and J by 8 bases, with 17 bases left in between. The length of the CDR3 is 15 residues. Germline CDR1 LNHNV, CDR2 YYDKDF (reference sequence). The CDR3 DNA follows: TGTGCCACCAGCAGAGTATTGTCCGGAAGCGGAGGCTACACCTTC. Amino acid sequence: CATSRVLSGSGGYTF.

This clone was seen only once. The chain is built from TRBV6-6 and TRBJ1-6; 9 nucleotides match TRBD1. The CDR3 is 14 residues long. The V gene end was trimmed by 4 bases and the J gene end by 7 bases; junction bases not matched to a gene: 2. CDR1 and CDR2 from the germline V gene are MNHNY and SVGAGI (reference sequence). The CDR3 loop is CASSWTGENSPLHF. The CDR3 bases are TGTGCCAGCAGTTGGACAGGGGAAAATTCACCCCTCCACTTT.